The 5 T cell receptor beta chains presented below share a single source sample, sequenced in a study of blood T cell repertoires in COVID-19. Here immunoSEQ multiplex PCR was the method, and the copy in TCRdb shows in-frame clones only, minus some. Altogether fewer than 250,000 clones are present, around 81% being singletons, with the ten largest covering approximately 0.97%. The sequencing input was peripheral blood. These receptors were collected from a man in his sixties with COVID-19, enrolled during active disease.

The V gene is TRBV10-2, the J gene TRBJ1-6, with D tentatively TRBD1 (5 bases). The V gene lost 3 bases and the J gene lost 7 bases, with 13 bases spanning the gap. The germline gives CDR1 WSHSY, CDR2 SAAADI. CDR3 length equals 15 residues. CDR3 in DNA: TGCGCCAGCAGTGAAAGGCAGGGAGGAAATTCACCCCTCCACTTT. It translates to CASSERQGGNSPLHF.

The rearrangement joins TRBV2 to TRBJ1-5; weak D call: TRBD1 (5 bases). The V and J ends lost 1 base and 7 bases respectively, with 11 bases between them. Germline V gene data show CDR1 as SNHLY and CDR2 as FYNNEI. CDR3 length: 14 residues. The DNA for the CDR3 is TGTGCCAGCAGTGAAGGGCAGGGTCGGCAGCCCCAGCATTTT. It encodes CASSEGQGRQPQHF.

About this clone: A much larger clone lies one base from this, so it may be a read error. The CDR3 spells CASSSTYEQYF. CDR3 sequence (DNA): TGTGCCAGCAGCTCCACCTACGAGCAGTACTTC. The rearrangement joins TRBV7-9 to TRBJ2-7; D unclear. The CDR3 loop spans 11 amino acids. Trimming removed 4 bases from V and 2 bases from J, with 3 bases in between. Germline loops: CDR1 SEHNR, CDR2 FQNEAQ (reference sequence). Filled out from reference TRBV7-9 and TRBJ2-7, the complete variable domain reads DTGVSQNPRHKITKRGQNVTFRCDPISEHNRLYWYRQTLGQGPEFLTYFQNEAQLEKSRLLSDRFSAERPKGSFSTLEIQRTEQGDSAMYLCASSSTYEQYFGPGTRLTVT.

The DNA for the CDR3 is TGCGCCAGCAGCTTGTCCGCGGACAGAGGAGAAGCTTTCTTT. It yields the protein CASSLSADRGEAFF. The genes are TRBV5-1 and TRBJ1-1; possibly TRBD1 for D (6 bases). This CDR3 has 14 residues. Looked up from germline, CDR1 is SGHRS and CDR2 is YFSETQ. V lost 1 base to trimming and J lost 8 bases, with 15 bases between them.

The chain is built from TRBV27 and TRBJ2-3; TRBD1 matches 10 bases. Germline V CDR1 and CDR2: MNHEY, SMNVEV (reference sequence). J gave up 2 bases and V 5 bases, and 7 bases lay outside the gene matches. This CDR3 region has 16 residues. The CDR3 sequence: CASSDPGTGVTDTQYF. CDR3 DNA sequence: TGTGCCAGCAGTGATCCCGGGACAGGGGTCACAGATACGCAGTATTTT.